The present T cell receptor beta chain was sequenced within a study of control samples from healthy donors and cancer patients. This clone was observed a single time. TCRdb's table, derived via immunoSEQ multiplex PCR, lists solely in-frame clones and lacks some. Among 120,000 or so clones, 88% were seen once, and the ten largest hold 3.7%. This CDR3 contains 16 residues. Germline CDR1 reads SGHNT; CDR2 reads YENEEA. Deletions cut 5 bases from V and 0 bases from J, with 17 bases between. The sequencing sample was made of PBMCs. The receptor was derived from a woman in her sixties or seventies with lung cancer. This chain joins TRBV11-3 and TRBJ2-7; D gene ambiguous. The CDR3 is CASSGSARTISYEQYF. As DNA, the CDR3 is TGTGCCAGCAGCGGTTCTGCGCGGACCATCTCCTACGAGCAGTACTTC.